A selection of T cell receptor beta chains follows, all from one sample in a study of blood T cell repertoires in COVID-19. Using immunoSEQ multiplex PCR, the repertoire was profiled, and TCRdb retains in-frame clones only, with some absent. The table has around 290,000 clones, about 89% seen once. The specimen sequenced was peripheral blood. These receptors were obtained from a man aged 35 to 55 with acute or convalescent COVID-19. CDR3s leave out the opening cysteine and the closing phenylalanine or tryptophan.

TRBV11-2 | ASRGGGGLDTQY
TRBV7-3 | ASSFTGGSGELF
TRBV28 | ASRPGGLGYGYT
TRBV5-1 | ASRPGQEDSPLH
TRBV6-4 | ASSVDRVPGNTIY
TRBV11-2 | ASSPSGAGGLVDEQF
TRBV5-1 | ASRRATNEKLF
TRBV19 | ASSIAQGFNSPLH
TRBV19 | ASAVVGQGYNEQF
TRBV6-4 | ASSGGQGGDGYT
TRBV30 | ALTLGLAQETQY
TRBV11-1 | ASSDTGSGNSPLH
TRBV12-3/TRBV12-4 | ASSLGVSEKLF
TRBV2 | ASLLQGATNEKLF
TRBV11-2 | ASSLWGGNYGYT
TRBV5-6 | ASSFTDEQF
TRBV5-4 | ASSPGQGSYGYT
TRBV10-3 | AIWAGDMTANYGYT
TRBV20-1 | SASSTVVELF
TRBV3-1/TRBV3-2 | ASSQSTGREGYT
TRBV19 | ASTSPPGQGIANEKLF
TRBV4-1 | ASSQGATGTPEKLF
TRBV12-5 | ASALGGSPQH